This TCR beta chain was observed in a study of OX40 agonist ivuxolimab in advanced cancers. In the study overall: With a range of about 20 to 79, age averaged approximately 64 years, and about 83% were male. Study-level points and caveats: Within 6 weeks, CD4+ and CD8+ blood T cells expanded clonally at 0.1 to 3.0 mg/kg. Relative to CD4+ cells, CD8+ T cells on average had more expanded clones.

The method was immunoSEQ multiplex PCR; TCRdb's version includes in-frame clones alone and lacks a portion of them. The sample consists of 85,000 to 90,000 clones, about 85% of them appearing once. Notes on this clone: The antigen remains undetermined.

The sample in question was CD4+ or CD8+ T cells sorted from blood, obtained in a trial of the OX40 agonist ivuxolimab. This sequence was found in an adult with an advanced solid tumor such as melanoma, head and neck, liver or kidney cancer.

The DNA of the CDR3 is TGTGCCAGCAGCTCACAGGGTGGGAACACTGAAGCTTTCTTT. This translates into CASSSQGGNTEAFF. The chain joins TRBV11-1 to TRBJ1-1; weak D call: TRBD1 (6 bases). The CDR3 length is 14 residues. Germline CDR1 SGHAT, CDR2 FQDESV (reference sequence). V was shortened by 4 bases and J by 1 base, with 10 bases between the two germline ends.